What follows are 10 T cell receptor beta chains derived from one specimen sequenced in a study of fetal regulatory T cell absence and autoimmunity. The data were produced by immunoSEQ multiplex PCR, yet TCRdb's version contains in-frame clones alone and is incomplete. This table has about 50,000 clones, about 80% appearing once. The sequenced sample consisted of cord blood. These receptor sequences come from a newborn boy with IPEX syndrome.

The genes are TRBV23-1 and TRBJ2-7; D is undetermined. TRBV23-1 is an open reading frame whose function is uncertain. Trimming pared 6 bases from V and 3 bases from J, leaving 18 bases between. This CDR3 has 15 amino acids. The CDR3 DNA is TGCGCCAGCAGCCCGCTCTCAGGTTGGGGCTACGAGCAGTACTTC. It is translated as CASSPLSGWGYEQYF.

The chain carries TRBV5-1 and TRBJ2-1, with 14 bases matching TRBD2. Germline CDR1 reads SGHRS; CDR2 reads YFSETQ. V was clipped by 4 bases and J by 7 bases; unmatched bases: 4. There are 15 residues in the CDR3. CDR3 region: CASSPGTSGSNEQFF. In DNA form, the CDR3 reads TGCGCCAGCAGCCCCGGGACTAGCGGGAGTAATGAGCAGTTCTTC.

The chain carries TRBV27 and TRBJ2-7; 10 bases align to TRBD2. Germline trimming cut 0 bases from V and 1 base from J; bases unmatched to any gene: 0. The CDR3 loop spans 15 amino acids. Germline loops: CDR1 MNHEY, CDR2 SMNVEV (reference sequence). CDR3 nucleotide sequence: TGTGCCAGCAGTTTATCGGGACTAGCGTCCTACGAGCAGTACTTC. Protein sequence: CASSLSGLASYEQYF.

CDR3 sequence reads: CASSSPGQGNYNEQFF. The CDR3 DNA reads as TGTGCCAGCAGCTCACCGGGACAGGGGAACTACAATGAGCAGTTCTTC. The gene calls are TRBV5-4 and TRBJ2-1; the match to TRBD1 covers 10 bases. The CDR3 sequence is 16 residues long. Per the germline V gene, CDR1 is SGHNT and CDR2 is YYREEE (reference sequence). Losses at the gene ends were 3 bases for V and 3 bases for J; bases not matched to a gene: 6.

This clone was recorded only once. The gene calls are TRBV9 and TRBJ2-3; a weak D match, TRBD2 (5 bases). V lost 4 bases, J lost 5 bases, and 5 bases lay in between. This CDR3 is 11 amino acids long. The V gene's germline CDR1 is SGDLS and CDR2 YYNGEE. The CDR3 loop reads CASSREDTQYF. The CDR3, as DNA: TGTGCCAGCAGCCGGGAAGATACGCAGTATTTT.

The chain joins TRBV4-2 to TRBJ2-5; D gene uncertain. Germline values: CDR1 LGHNA, CDR2 YNFKEQ. Deletions cut 2 bases from V and 0 bases from J, with 10 bases between. The CDR3 totals 15 residues. The CDR3 is CASSQHTPYQETQYF. In DNA, the CDR3 is TGTGCCAGCAGCCAACATACTCCGTACCAAGAGACCCAGTACTTC.

The chain uses TRBV7-6 and TRBJ2-7, with D possibly being TRBD2 (6 bases). The germline gives CDR1 SGHVS, CDR2 FNYEAQ. Trimming cost V 3 bases and J 5 bases, with 14 bases left between them. The CDR3 runs 14 residues. This CDR3 is CASSLGGGTDEQYF. The CDR3 DNA follows: TGTGCCAGCAGCTTGGGGGGTGGCACCGACGAGCAGTACTTC.

In its sample, this clone was seen once. The chain combines TRBV10-3 with TRBJ2-1; D remains unclear. The CDR3 totals 11 residues. CDR1 and CDR2 (germline): ENHRY, SYGVKD. V was clipped by 6 bases and J by 6 bases, with 6 bases between them. The CDR3 region has the DNA TGTGCCATCAGAGTTTCCAATGAGCAGTTCTTC. It codes for CAIRVSNEQFF.

The rearrangement links TRBV7-8 to TRBJ1-5; 8 bases match TRBD1. From germline, CDR1 is SGHVS and CDR2 FQNEAQ. The V segment lost 5 bases and the J segment 6 bases; nucleotides outside the gene matches: 12. The CDR3 contains 16 residues. This CDR3 is CASSPEDRVLGQPQHF. The CDR3 DNA sequence: TGTGCCAGCAGCCCCGAGGACAGGGTCTTAGGTCAGCCCCAGCATTTT.

This clone was observed a few times. Other nucleotide sequences from this sample produce the same CDR3. The rearrangement links TRBV9 to TRBJ2-7; 7 bases align to TRBD1. V lost 0 bases to trimming and J lost 2 bases; unmatched junction nucleotides: 2. The CDR3 length is 14 residues. CDR1 is SGDLS, CDR2 YYNGEE, per germline. CDR3 coding DNA: TGTGCCAGCAGCGTAGGAACAGGGGCCTACGAGCAGTACTTC. It specifies CASSVGTGAYEQYF.